Presented here are 22 T cell receptor beta chains from one specimen sequenced in a study of blood T cell repertoires in COVID-19. Method: immunoSEQ multiplex PCR; TCRdb's copy keeps in-frame clones and lacks some. In the table there are about 400,000 clones, 70% to 90% of which are singletons. Source material: PBMCs or T cells enriched from blood (not recorded which). Receptors originate from a woman aged 25 to 39 with acute COVID-19.

The rearrangement uses TRBV4-1 and TRBJ1-6, with TRBD1 as a possible D gene (6 bases). CDR1 is MGHRA and CDR2 is YSYEKL in the germline V gene. There are 16 residues in the CDR3. V lost 4 bases to trimming and J lost 5 bases, with 15 bases between them. CDR3 sequence (DNA): TGCGCCAGCAGCCGAAGAGGGGGTCGGGATAATTCACCCCTCCACTTT. This translates into CASSRRGGRDNSPLHF.

The chain combines TRBV19 with TRBJ1-2, with a weak D call TRBD1 (6 bases). V was trimmed by 7 bases and J by 5 bases, leaving 17 bases between them. Germline V gene data show CDR1 as LNHDA and CDR2 as SQIVND (reference sequence). The CDR3 covers 14 residues. CDR3 sequence reads: CASTDRGGRYGYTF. As DNA, the CDR3 is TGTGCCAGTACCGATAGGGGGGGAAGATATGGCTACACCTTC.

The rearrangement joins TRBV5-1 to TRBJ1-2; a weak D match, TRBD1 (6 bases). Trimming pared 0 bases from V and 0 bases from J, leaving 15 bases between. The CDR3 covers 17 residues. Germline values: CDR1 SGHRS, CDR2 YFSETQ. The CDR3 bases are TGCGCCAGCAGCTTGGCCTACAGGGTCCAAGCTAACTATGGCTACACCTTC. Encoded protein: CASSLAYRVQANYGYTF.

This chain links TRBV24-1 with TRBJ2-4, with 7 bases matching TRBD1. The CDR3 has 16 residues. Germline loops: CDR1 KGHDR, CDR2 SFDVKD. V was pared by 3 bases and J by 6 bases, with 10 bases of the junction left unmatched. The CDR3 DNA sequence: TGTGCCACCAGTGATAGGACAGGCTTTCTATTAAACATTCAGTACTTC. Amino acids: CATSDRTGFLLNIQYF.

This clone was detected only once. The V call is TRBV27, the J call TRBJ1-3; D might be TRBD1 (5 bases). Deletions cut 2 bases from V and 0 bases from J, with 8 bases between. The CDR3 extends over 15 amino acids. Germline V gene sequence: CDR1 MNHEY, CDR2 SMNVEV (reference sequence). CDR3 region: CASSLGAGSGNTIYF. DNA for the CDR3: TGTGCCAGCAGTTTAGGGGCAGGCTCTGGAAACACCATATATTTT.

The chain joins TRBV3-1 (or the pseudogene TRBV3-2) to TRBJ1-5; 8 nucleotides line up with TRBD1. Germline V CDR1 and CDR2: LGHDT, YNNKEL (reference sequence). The CDR3 runs to 16 residues. Trimming at V came to 1 base and at J to 7 bases, leaving 9 bases not matched to a gene. The CDR3: CASSQGGNGQGQPQHF. The CDR3 coding sequence is TGTGCCAGCAGCCAAGGGGGGAACGGACAGGGCCAGCCCCAGCATTTT.

The chain couples TRBV6-5 to TRBJ1-5; tentatively, D is TRBD1 (6 bases). The germline gives CDR1 MNHEY, CDR2 SVGAGI. CDR3 length: 16 residues. V was pared by 4 bases and J by 0 bases, with 13 bases between. This CDR3 reads CASSLQGGDSNQPQHF. The CDR3 DNA reads as TGTGCCAGCAGTTTACAGGGAGGGGATAGCAATCAGCCCCAGCATTTT.

This rearrangement joins TRBV5-1 to TRBJ1-6, with TRBD1 matching over 9 bases. The J segment lost 8 bases and the V segment lost 0 bases, leaving 6 bases of the junction unmatched. The germline gives CDR1 SGHRS, CDR2 YFSETQ. This CDR3 comprises 16 residues. CDR3 loop: CASSLDTGGADSPLHF. Written as DNA, the CDR3 is TGCGCCAGCAGCTTGGATACAGGGGGCGCGGATTCACCCCTCCACTTT.

The chain couples TRBV30 to TRBJ1-2; D unresolved. Trimming shortened V by 3 bases and J by 6 bases, and 8 bases separated the two germline ends. The CDR3 has 11 residues. Germline assignment: CDR1 GTSNPN and CDR2 SVGIG (reference sequence). This CDR3 reads CAWRSGDGYTF. DNA of the CDR3: TGTGCCTGGAGGTCAGGCGATGGCTACACCTTC. Using reference TRBV30 and TRBJ1-2 for the parts outside the CDR3, the full variable domain is SQTIHQWPATLVQPVGSPLSLECTVEGTSNPNLYWYRQAAGRGLQLLFYSVGIGQISSEVPQNLSASRPQDRQFILSSKKLLLSDSGFYLCAWRSGDGYTFGSGTRLTVV.

This clone was found once. This rearrangement joins TRBV19 to TRBJ2-7, with 10 bases fitting TRBD1. V trimming: 5 bases; J trimming: 5 bases; junction bases outside the gene matches: 6. The germline V gene encodes CDR1 LNHDA and CDR2 SQIVND (reference sequence). The CDR3 consists of 14 residues. The CDR3 DNA is TGTGCCAGTAGTCACGGGACAGGGGTCGACGAGCAGTACTTC. Its protein product is CASSHGTGVDEQYF.

This sequence joins TRBV5-6 and TRBJ2-6, with D hard to call. This CDR3 spans 15 amino acids. The germline gives CDR1 SGHDT, CDR2 YYEEEE. Trimming pared 0 bases from V and 4 bases from J, leaving 8 bases between. The CDR3 region has the DNA TGTGCCAGCAGCTTGGGCCCTAGGGGGGCCAACGTCCTGACTTTC. This gives the protein CASSLGPRGANVLTF.

A remark on this clone: Distinct nucleotide sequences in the sample also encode this CDR3. The rearrangement links TRBV5-1 to TRBJ1-2; D is perhaps TRBD1 (5 bases). In germline, CDR1 is SGHRS, CDR2 YFSETQ. Trimming took off 0 bases at V and 8 bases at J, with 11 bases between the two ends. CDR3 size: 13 residues. CDR3 loop: CASSLAGGRGYTF. CDR3 DNA sequence: TGCGCCAGCAGCTTGGCCGGGGGTCGGGGCTACACCTTC.

V and J are TRBV15 and TRBJ1-4; tentatively, D is TRBD1 (5 bases). Trimming stripped 1 base from V and 3 bases from J, with 15 bases between. Germline V gene lookup returns CDR1 LNHNV and CDR2 YYDKDF (reference sequence). This CDR3 is built from 17 residues. CDR3 DNA: TGTGCCACCAGCAGAGGGGCAGGGCCGGGAGCTAATGAAAAACTGTTTTTT. It encodes CATSRGAGPGANEKLFF. Filled out from reference TRBV15 and TRBJ1-4, the complete variable domain reads DAMVIQNPRYQVTQFGKPVTLSCSQTLNHNVMYWYQQKSSQAPKLLFHYYDKDFNNEADTPDNFQSRRPNTSFCFLDIRSPGLGDTAMYLCATSRGAGPGANEKLFFGSGTQLSVL.

This clone appeared once. The chain has TRBV6-5 and TRBJ1-1; 9 bases map to TRBD1. The CDR3 sequence is 15 residues long. Germline values: CDR1 MNHEY, CDR2 SVGAGI. The junction had 7 bases not matched to a gene; V was cut back by 6 bases and J by 2 bases. The CDR3 region has the DNA TGTGCCAGCAGCGCTCTAACAGGGGGCAACACTGAAGCTTTCTTT. Translation: CASSALTGGNTEAFF.

CDR3 residues: CASSRKGSGGNTIYF. CDR3 sequence (DNA): TGCGCCAGCAGTCGAAAGGGTTCGGGAGGAAACACCATATATTTT. V is TRBV23-1 and J is TRBJ1-3; D unresolved. TRBV23-1 counts as an open reading frame of uncertain function. This CDR3 is built from 15 residues. The V gene lost 4 bases and the J gene lost 4 bases, with 14 bases spanning the gap.

This clone was counted a few times. J is TRBJ2-7 and V is TRBV2; TRBD1 might be the D (6 bases). V shed 9 bases and J shed 6 bases, with 21 bases lying between them. CDR3 size: 14 residues. Germline loops: CDR1 SNHLY, CDR2 FYNNEI. This CDR3 reads CASSSMESGVEQYF. CDR3 coding DNA: TGTGCCAGTAGTTCTATGGAGTCAGGGGTCGAGCAGTACTTC.

The V call is TRBV27, the J call TRBJ2-3; tentatively, D is TRBD2 (5 bases). The CDR3 runs 13 residues. Germline V lookup: CDR1 MNHEY, CDR2 SMNVEV (reference sequence). Deletions cut 8 bases from V and 2 bases from J, with 11 bases between. DNA for the CDR3: TGTGCCAGCGGGGAGACCGACACAGATACGCAGTATTTT. Translating it yields CASGETDTDTQYF.

V and J are TRBV10-3 and TRBJ1-1, with no clear D. CDR3 size: 13 residues. CDR1 is ENHRY and CDR2 is SYGVKD in the germline V gene. V gave up 2 bases and J gave up 1 base, with 5 bases separating them. The CDR3 DNA sequence: TGTGCCATCAGTGAGGGCAAGAACACTGAAGCTTTCTTT. It yields the protein CAISEGKNTEAFF.

This clone was counted between two and nine times. The chain recombines TRBV5-1 with TRBJ1-3; possible D gene TRBD1, 5 bases. CDR3 length equals 14 residues. The V and J ends lost 1 base and 3 bases respectively, with 8 bases between them. The V gene's germline CDR1 is SGHRS and CDR2 YFSETQ. The CDR3 loop is CASSLSTVGNTIYF. CDR3 DNA: TGCGCCAGCAGCTTGTCGACAGTTGGAAACACCATATATTTT.

This chain links TRBV10-3 with TRBJ1-2; possible D gene TRBD1, 5 bases. The length of the CDR3 is 15 residues. CDR1 and CDR2 from the germline V gene are ENHRY and SYGVKD. The V end lost 2 bases, the J end lost 4 bases, and 14 bases lay between the germline ends. The CDR3 sequence is CAISEREGTLYGYTF. DNA of the CDR3: TGTGCCATCAGTGAGAGGGAGGGGACCCTCTATGGCTACACCTTC.

The chain has TRBV5-1 and TRBJ2-5; 9 bases match TRBD1. Losses at the gene ends were 0 bases for V and 3 bases for J; bases not matched to a gene: 0. Germline values: CDR1 SGHRS, CDR2 YFSETQ. The CDR3 loop spans 14 amino acids. CDR3 sequence reads: CASSLGDREETQYF. The CDR3 DNA reads as TGCGCCAGCAGCTTGGGGGACAGGGAAGAGACCCAGTACTTC.

The chain employs TRBV5-1 and TRBJ2-5, with 14 bases aligning to TRBD2. This CDR3 has 16 amino acids. After removal of 5 bases from V and 1 base from J, the junction contained 4 bases not matched to a gene. Germline loops: CDR1 SGHRS, CDR2 YFSETQ. CDR3 in amino acids: CASRDGLAGGQETQYF. CDR3 coding DNA: TGCGCCAGCAGGGATGGACTAGCGGGGGGCCAAGAGACCCAGTACTTC.